The 27 T cell receptor beta chains given below trace back to one sample, sequenced in a study of cytomegalovirus exposure and HLA in healthy donors. Only in-frame clones appear in the TCRdb table, and some are missing; sequencing was by immunoSEQ multiplex PCR. The table records roughly 110,000 clones, about nine tenths of them present only once. The material sequenced was PBMCs. The receptors shown here come from a woman under 30 in good health and CMV-seropositive.

The V gene is TRBV2, the J gene TRBJ2-5; 9 bases fit TRBD2. Looked up from germline, CDR1 is SNHLY and CDR2 is FYNNEI. V gave up 1 base and J gave up 3 bases; unmatched junction bases: 3. The CDR3 consists of 15 residues. This CDR3 reads CASSEVGGGEETQYF. The DNA for the CDR3 is TGTGCCAGCAGTGAAGTCGGCGGGGGGGAAGAGACCCAGTACTTC.

The chain combines TRBV2 with TRBJ2-1, with 8 bases matching TRBD1. Trimming removed 10 bases from V and 0 bases from J; junction bases left unmatched: 8. Germline values: CDR1 SNHLY, CDR2 FYNNEI. This CDR3 spans 15 amino acids. CDR3 amino acids: CATRTGTSSYNEQFF. The CDR3 nucleotides are TGTGCCACCAGGACAGGGACGAGCTCCTACAATGAGCAGTTCTTC.

This clone was detected once. V gene TRBV9 combines with J gene TRBJ2-1; 9 bases align to TRBD2. Germline CDR1 SGDLS, CDR2 YYNGEE. The CDR3 sequence is 17 residues long. The trim removed 4 bases at V and 4 bases at J, leaving 12 bases unmatched. The CDR3 spells CASSPRGSRGGYNEQFF. DNA of the CDR3: TGTGCCAGCAGCCCTCGTGGGTCGCGGGGGGGATACAATGAGCAGTTCTTC.

This clone was found a few times. This chain connects TRBV18 to TRBJ1-1, with D unresolved. In germline, CDR1 is KGHSH, CDR2 LQKENI. The length of the CDR3 is 15 residues. V dropped 0 bases and J dropped 0 bases, with 8 bases sitting between them. CDR3 nucleotide sequence: TGTGCCAGCTCACCACCGCAGGCCATGAACACTGAAGCTTTCTTT. Encoded protein: CASSPPQAMNTEAFF.

The V and J genes are TRBV4-2 and TRBJ2-3; TRBD1 might be the D (6 bases). CDR3 length: 15 amino acids. The germline V gene has CDR1 LGHNA and CDR2 YNFKEQ. With 0 bases removed from V and 3 bases from J, the gap between germline ends came to 10 bases. This CDR3 reads CASSQDEGVTDTQYF. CDR3 nucleotide sequence: TGTGCCAGCAGCCAAGATGAGGGGGTAACAGATACGCAGTATTTT.

CDR3 bases: TGCACCAGCAGCCGGGAAACCGCGGGGGGCAATCAGCCCCAGCATTTT. Amino acids: CTSSRETAGGNQPQHF. The chain carries TRBV1 and TRBJ1-5. TRBV1 is noted as a pseudogene. This CDR3 spans 16 amino acids.

This chain links TRBV28 with TRBJ1-4; a weak D match, TRBD1 (5 bases). Germline assignment: CDR1 MDHEN and CDR2 SYDVKM. The CDR3 spans 15 residues. The V and J ends lost 3 bases and 5 bases respectively, with 13 bases between them. CDR3 residues: CASSLRQGRNEKLFF. As DNA, the CDR3 is TGTGCCAGCAGTTTGCGGCAGGGTAGAAATGAAAAACTGTTTTTT.

This clone occurred once. The chain joins TRBV5-6 to TRBJ2-5; 9 bases fit TRBD2. The V gene end was trimmed by 5 bases and the J gene end by 0 bases; junction bases not matched to a gene: 5. In germline, CDR1 is SGHDT, CDR2 YYEEEE. The length of the CDR3 is 15 residues. The CDR3 here is CASRTASGDQETQYF. Here the CDR3 DNA reads TGTGCCAGCAGGACAGCTAGCGGGGACCAAGAGACCCAGTACTTC.

The CDR3 protein is CASQEGAFYGYTF. The CDR3 DNA follows: TGTGCCAGCCAGGAGGGCGCCTTCTATGGCTACACCTTC. The chain is built from TRBV6-1 and TRBJ1-2, with D unresolved. Trimming pared 8 bases from V and 4 bases from J, leaving 14 bases between. The CDR3 contains 13 residues. Per germline, CDR1 MNHNS and CDR2 SASEGT.

The rearrangement links TRBV7-9 to TRBJ1-1, with D hard to call. V gave up 5 bases and J gave up 0 bases, with 13 bases separating them. This CDR3 is built from 15 residues. CDR1 and CDR2 (germline): SEHNR, FQNEAQ (reference sequence). The chain's CDR3 is CASSTYTDMNTEAFF. The CDR3 DNA reads as TGTGCCAGCAGCACCTACACCGACATGAACACTGAAGCTTTCTTT.

The chain is built from TRBV19 and TRBJ2-7, with TRBD2 matching over 10 bases. Trimming at V came to 5 bases and at J to 3 bases, leaving 4 bases not matched to a gene. The CDR3 runs 14 residues. Germline CDR1 is LNHDA and CDR2 is SQIVND (reference sequence). The DNA of the CDR3 is TGTGCCAGTAGTCGAGGACTAGCGGTCTACGAGCAGTACTTC. This codes for CASSRGLAVYEQYF.

The V gene is TRBV18, the J gene TRBJ1-5; D ambiguous. The CDR3 is 16 residues long. V lost 3 bases, J lost 0 bases, and 12 bases lay in between. CDR1 and CDR2 (germline): KGHSH, LQKENI. CDR3 residues: CASSPANRASNQPQHF. CDR3 nucleotides: TGTGCCAGCTCACCGGCGAACAGAGCTAGCAATCAGCCCCAGCATTTT.

The chain combines TRBV28 with TRBJ2-2, with 8 bases lining up with TRBD2. Germline V gene lookup returns CDR1 MDHEN and CDR2 SYDVKM. The CDR3 has 15 residues. The trim removed 5 bases at V and 5 bases at J, leaving 7 bases unmatched. CDR3 amino acids: CASSPPAGGTGELFF. In DNA form, the CDR3 reads TGTGCCAGCAGTCCCCCGGCGGGAGGTACCGGGGAGCTGTTTTTT.

This clone was counted a few times. The genes are TRBV5-4 and TRBJ1-2, with D maybe TRBD1 (5 bases). The CDR3 covers 14 residues. Germline V gene data show CDR1 as SGHNT and CDR2 as YYREEE (reference sequence). The V and J ends lost 0 bases and 4 bases respectively, with 10 bases between them. The CDR3 DNA follows: TGTGCCAGCAGCTTGGTAGGGGCCTCCTATGGCTACACCTTC. Translated: CASSLVGASYGYTF.

V gene TRBV28 combines with J gene TRBJ1-1; a weak D match, TRBD1 (5 bases). Germline V gene data show CDR1 as MDHEN and CDR2 as SYDVKM. The CDR3 has 14 residues. V was cut by 4 bases and J by 1 base, with 10 bases left in between. CDR3 residues: CASSSGLRNTEAFF. CDR3 DNA sequence: TGTGCCAGCAGTTCGGGACTCAGGAACACTGAAGCTTTCTTT.

This clone has a single count. This chain joins TRBV15 and TRBJ1-4; D ambiguous. The CDR3 has 15 residues. CDR1 is LNHNV and CDR2 is YYDKDF in the germline V gene (reference sequence). V lost 5 bases and J lost 2, with 12 bases in between. CDR3 DNA: TGTGCCACCAGCGGCGGGGTCGAGACTAATGAAAAACTGTTTTTT. The encoded protein is CATSGGVETNEKLFF. Together with reference TRBV15 and TRBJ1-4, the CDR3 gives the full variable domain: DAMVIQNPRYQVTQFGKPVTLSCSQTLNHNVMYWYQQKSSQAPKLLFHYYDKDFNNEADTPDNFQSRRPNTSFCFLDIRSPGLGDTAMYLCATSGGVETNEKLFFGSGTQLSVL.

This chain links TRBV4-2 with TRBJ2-2; 15 nucleotides align to TRBD2. CDR1 and CDR2 (germline): LGHNA, YNFKEQ. The CDR3 covers 20 residues. After removal of 3 bases from V and 3 bases from J, the junction contained 11 bases not matched to a gene. The CDR3 DNA is TGTGCCAGCAGCCAGGCCCCGGGACTAGCGGGGGGCCGGGACACCGGGGAGCTGTTTTTT. Amino acids: CASSQAPGLAGGRDTGELFF.

This clone was counted a single time. The chain links TRBV29-1 to TRBJ1-1; TRBD1 is a possible D gene (6 bases). This CDR3 region has 15 residues. With 6 bases removed from V and 0 bases from J, the gap between germline ends came to 17 bases. Germline V lookup: CDR1 SQVTM, CDR2 ANQGSEA. The CDR3 here is CSVSGVRALNTEAFF. The CDR3 bases are TGCAGCGTCTCAGGGGTTCGGGCGCTGAACACTGAAGCTTTCTTT.

The V gene is TRBV7-9, the J gene TRBJ1-6; 8 bases fit TRBD1. J was trimmed by 10 bases and V by 1 base; bases with no gene match: 6. From germline, CDR1 is SEHNR and CDR2 FQNEAQ (reference sequence). There are 15 residues in the CDR3. DNA for the CDR3: TGTGCCAGCAGCTTAGAGGACAGGGCTTTATCACCCCTCCACTTT. Translation: CASSLEDRALSPLHF.

This chain uses TRBV10-1 with TRBJ2-3; D remains ambiguous. Trimming cost V 3 bases and J 2 bases, with 6 bases left between them. The germline V gene has CDR1 WNHNN and CDR2 SYGVQD (reference sequence). This CDR3 spans 13 amino acids. CDR3: CASSEASTDTQYF. The DNA for the CDR3 is TGCGCCAGCAGTGAAGCCTCCACAGATACGCAGTATTTT.

Worth noting for this clone: At the DNA level, this CDR3 is encoded by other sequences in the same sample as well. The J gene is TRBJ2-1, the V gene TRBV7-9; 7 bases are a match to TRBD1. With V trimmed by 3 bases and J by 6 bases, 2 bases remained unmatched. The CDR3 contains 13 residues. CDR1 and CDR2 from the germline V gene are SEHNR and FQNEAQ (reference sequence). In DNA form, the CDR3 reads TGTGCCAGCAGCTTGGGACAGCTCAATGAGCAGTTCTTC. Translation gives CASSLGQLNEQFF.

The DNA of the CDR3 is TGTGCCAGCAGAACCGGCGGGGCCTCTGGAAACACCATATATTTT. It translates to CASRTGGASGNTIYF. The chain has TRBV28 and TRBJ1-3; TRBD1 might be the D (5 bases). This CDR3 has 15 amino acids. The germline V gene encodes CDR1 MDHEN and CDR2 SYDVKM. Deletions cut 6 bases from V and 0 bases from J, with 12 bases between.

This clone was detected only a few times. This chain connects TRBV6-1 to TRBJ1-2; 10 bases agree with TRBD1. CDR3 length: 14 residues. Trimming cost V 1 base and J 4 bases; bases outside gene matches: 0. Germline V CDR1 and CDR2: MNHNS, SASEGT. Here the CDR3 DNA reads TGTGCCAGCAGTGAAGGGACAGGGGGCTATGGCTACACCTTC. Its translation: CASSEGTGGYGYTF.

This rearrangement joins TRBV4-1 to TRBJ1-2; D is possibly TRBD1 (6 bases). The CDR3 spans 16 residues. Trimming removed 4 bases at V and 8 bases at J, with 23 bases between. CDR1 is MGHRA and CDR2 is YSYEKL in the germline V gene. This chain's CDR3 is CASSLVAVGQGQGYTF. CDR3 in DNA: TGCGCCAGCAGCCTCGTTGCGGTGGGGCAGGGGCAAGGCTACACCTTC.

The chain employs TRBV28 and TRBJ1-2, with 8 bases lining up with TRBD1. Germline V lookup: CDR1 MDHEN, CDR2 SYDVKM. This CDR3 is 16 amino acids long. The trim removed 1 base at V and 4 bases at J, leaving 8 bases unmatched. The CDR3 spells CASSLSYQGAGYGYTF. CDR3 nucleotides: TGTGCCAGCAGTTTATCATACCAGGGGGCAGGCTATGGCTACACCTTC.

This chain uses TRBV6-6 with TRBJ2-2; 8 bases line up with TRBD1. The CDR3 runs 14 residues. Germline assignment: CDR1 MNHNY and CDR2 SVGAGI (reference sequence). V lost 10 bases and J lost 5; bases outside the gene matches: 9. The CDR3 bases are TGTGCCACCCAGACAGGGGAAGGTACCGGGGAGCTGTTTTTT. This sequence encodes CATQTGEGTGELFF.

In this sample, this clone turned up a few times. The chain recombines TRBV2 with TRBJ1-2; no firm D call. This CDR3 is built from 14 residues. V lost 0 bases and J 4 bases, leaving 9 bases between the germline ends. Germline CDR1 is SNHLY and CDR2 is FYNNEI. CDR3 protein: CASSEARRTYGYTF. The CDR3 DNA is TGTGCCAGCAGTGAAGCTAGGAGGACCTATGGCTACACCTTC.